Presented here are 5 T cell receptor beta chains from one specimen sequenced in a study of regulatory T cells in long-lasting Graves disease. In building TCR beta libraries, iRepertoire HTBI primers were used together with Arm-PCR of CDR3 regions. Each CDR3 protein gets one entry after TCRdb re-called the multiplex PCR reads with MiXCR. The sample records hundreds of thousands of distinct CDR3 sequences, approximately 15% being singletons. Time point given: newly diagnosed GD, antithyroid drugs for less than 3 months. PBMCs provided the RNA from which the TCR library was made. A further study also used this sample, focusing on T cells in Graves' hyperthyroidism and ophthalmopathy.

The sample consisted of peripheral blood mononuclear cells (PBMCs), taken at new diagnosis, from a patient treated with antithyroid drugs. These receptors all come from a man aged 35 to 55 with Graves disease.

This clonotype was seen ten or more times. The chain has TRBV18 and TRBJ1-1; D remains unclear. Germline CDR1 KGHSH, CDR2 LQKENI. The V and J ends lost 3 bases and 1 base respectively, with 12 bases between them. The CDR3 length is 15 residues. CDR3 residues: CASSPSRTENTEAFF. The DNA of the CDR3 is TGTGCCAGCTCACCGAGTAGGACCGAGAACACTGAAGCTTTCTTT.

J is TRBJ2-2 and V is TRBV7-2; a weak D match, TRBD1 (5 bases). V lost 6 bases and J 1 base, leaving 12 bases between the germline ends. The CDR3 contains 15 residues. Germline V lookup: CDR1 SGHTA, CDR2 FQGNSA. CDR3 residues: CASSPTTGNTGELFF. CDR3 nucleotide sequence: TGTGCCAGCAGTCCTACTACAGGGAACACCGGGGAGCTGTTTTTT.

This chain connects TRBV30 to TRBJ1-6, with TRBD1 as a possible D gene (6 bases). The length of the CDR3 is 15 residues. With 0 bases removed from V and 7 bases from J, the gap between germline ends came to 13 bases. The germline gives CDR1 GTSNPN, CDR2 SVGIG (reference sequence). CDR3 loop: CAWSVTGSWNSPLHF. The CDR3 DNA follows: TGTGCCTGGAGTGTGACAGGCTCGTGGAATTCACCCCTCCACTTT.

The CDR3 nucleotides are TGTGCCAGCAGGACAGAAGGACAGGGTCTAGCCAAAAACATTCAGTACTTC. Translation: CASRTEGQGLAKNIQYF. The chain joins TRBV27 to TRBJ2-4; 8 positions agree with TRBD1. This CDR3 has 17 amino acids. Germline assignment: CDR1 MNHEY and CDR2 SMNVEV (reference sequence). V shed 6 bases, J shed 0 bases, and the junction held 10 bases outside the gene matches.

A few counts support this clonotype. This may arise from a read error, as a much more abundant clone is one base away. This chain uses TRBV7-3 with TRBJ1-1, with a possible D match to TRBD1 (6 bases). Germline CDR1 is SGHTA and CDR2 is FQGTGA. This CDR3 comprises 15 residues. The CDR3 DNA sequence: TGTGCCAGCAGCTTAACGGGGGGGCGTCACACTGGAGCTTTCTTT. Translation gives CASSLTGGRHTGAFF.